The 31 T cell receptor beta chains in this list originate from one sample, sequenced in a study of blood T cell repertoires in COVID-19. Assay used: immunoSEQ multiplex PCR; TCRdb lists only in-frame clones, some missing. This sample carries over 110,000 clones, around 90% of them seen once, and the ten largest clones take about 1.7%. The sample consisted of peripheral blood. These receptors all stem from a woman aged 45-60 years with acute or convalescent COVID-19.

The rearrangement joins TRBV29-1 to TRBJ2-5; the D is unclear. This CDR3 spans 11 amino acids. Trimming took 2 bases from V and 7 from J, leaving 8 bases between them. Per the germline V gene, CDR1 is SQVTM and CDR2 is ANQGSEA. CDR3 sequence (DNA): TGCAGCGTTGAAATTCCGGGGACCCAGTACTTC. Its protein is CSVEIPGTQYF.

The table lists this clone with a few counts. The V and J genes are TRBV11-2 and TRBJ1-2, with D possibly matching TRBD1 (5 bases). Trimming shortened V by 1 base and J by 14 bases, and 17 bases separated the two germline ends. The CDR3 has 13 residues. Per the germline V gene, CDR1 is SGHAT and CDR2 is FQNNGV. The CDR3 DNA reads TGTGCCAGCAGCTTAGTCGCTGGCAGGGAAGAGACCTTC. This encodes CASSLVAGREETF.

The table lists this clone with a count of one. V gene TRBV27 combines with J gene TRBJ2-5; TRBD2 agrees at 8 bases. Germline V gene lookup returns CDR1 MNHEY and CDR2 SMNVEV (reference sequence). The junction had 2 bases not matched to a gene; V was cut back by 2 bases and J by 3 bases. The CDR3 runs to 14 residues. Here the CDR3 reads CASSLERGKETQYF. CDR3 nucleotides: TGTGCCAGCAGTTTAGAGCGGGGGAAAGAGACCCAGTACTTC.

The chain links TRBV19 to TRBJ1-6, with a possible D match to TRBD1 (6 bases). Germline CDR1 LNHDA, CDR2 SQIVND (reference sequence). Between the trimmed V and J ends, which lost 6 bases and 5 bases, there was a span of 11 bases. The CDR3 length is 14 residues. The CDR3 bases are TGTGCCAGTAGCCTAACAGGGAATAATTCACCCCTCCACTTT. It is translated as CASSLTGNNSPLHF. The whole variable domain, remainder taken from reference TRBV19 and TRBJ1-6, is DGGITQSPKYLFRKEGQNVTLSCEQNLNHDAMYWYRQDPGQGLRLIYYSQIVNDFQKGDIAEGYSVSREKKESFPLTVTSAQKNPTAFYLCASSLTGNNSPLHFGNGTRLTVT.

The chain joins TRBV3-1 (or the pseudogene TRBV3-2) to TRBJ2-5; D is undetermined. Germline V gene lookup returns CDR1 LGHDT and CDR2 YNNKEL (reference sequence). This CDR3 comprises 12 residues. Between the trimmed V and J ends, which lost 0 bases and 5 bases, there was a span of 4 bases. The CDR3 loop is CASSQDLETQYF. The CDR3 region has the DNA TGTGCCAGCAGCCAAGATCTGGAGACCCAGTACTTC.

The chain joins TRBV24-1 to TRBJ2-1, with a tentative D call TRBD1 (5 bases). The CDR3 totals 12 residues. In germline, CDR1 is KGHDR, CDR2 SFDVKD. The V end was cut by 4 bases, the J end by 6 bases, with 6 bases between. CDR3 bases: TGTGCCACCAGTGAAAGGGGCAATGAGCAGTTCTTC. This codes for CATSERGNEQFF.

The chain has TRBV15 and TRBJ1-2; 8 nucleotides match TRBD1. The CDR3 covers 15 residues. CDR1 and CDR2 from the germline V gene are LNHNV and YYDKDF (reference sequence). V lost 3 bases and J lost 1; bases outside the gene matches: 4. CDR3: CATSSGTGINYGYTF. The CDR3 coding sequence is TGTGCCACCAGCAGCGGGACAGGCATTAACTATGGCTACACCTTC.

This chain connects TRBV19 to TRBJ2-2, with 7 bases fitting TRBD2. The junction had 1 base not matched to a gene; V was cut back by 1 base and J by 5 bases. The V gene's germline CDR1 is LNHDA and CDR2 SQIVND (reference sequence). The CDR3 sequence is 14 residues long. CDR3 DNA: TGTGCCAGTAGTATAGCGGGGGGAACCGGGGAGCTGTTTTTT. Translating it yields CASSIAGGTGELFF.

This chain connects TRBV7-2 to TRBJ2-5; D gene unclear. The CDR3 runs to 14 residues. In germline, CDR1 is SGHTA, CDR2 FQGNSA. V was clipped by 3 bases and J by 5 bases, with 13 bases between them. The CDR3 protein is CASSFQRTGETQYF. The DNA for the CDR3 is TGTGCCAGCAGCTTCCAACGTACCGGGGAGACCCAGTACTTC.

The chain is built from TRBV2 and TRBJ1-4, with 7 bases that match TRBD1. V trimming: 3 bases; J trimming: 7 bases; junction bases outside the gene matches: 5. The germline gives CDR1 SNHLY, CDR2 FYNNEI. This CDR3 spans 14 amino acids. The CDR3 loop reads CASSELGQSEKLFF. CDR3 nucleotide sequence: TGTGCCAGCAGTGAGCTGGGACAGAGTGAAAAACTGTTTTTT. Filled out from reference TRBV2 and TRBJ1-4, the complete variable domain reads EPEVTQTPSHQVTQMGQEVILRCVPISNHLYFYWYRQILGQKVEFLVSFYNNEISEKSEIFDDQFSVERPDGSNFTLKIRSTKLEDSAMYFCASSELGQSEKLFFGSGTQLSVL.

CDR3 protein: CASSAGRGPEAFF. The CDR3 DNA reads as TGTGCCAGCAGTGCGGGAAGAGGTCCTGAAGCTTTCTTT. The chain joins TRBV2 to TRBJ1-1; D is unresolved. The germline CDR1 and CDR2 sequences are SNHLY and FYNNEI. Trimming took off 4 bases at V and 6 bases at J, with 12 bases between the two ends. The CDR3 totals 13 residues.

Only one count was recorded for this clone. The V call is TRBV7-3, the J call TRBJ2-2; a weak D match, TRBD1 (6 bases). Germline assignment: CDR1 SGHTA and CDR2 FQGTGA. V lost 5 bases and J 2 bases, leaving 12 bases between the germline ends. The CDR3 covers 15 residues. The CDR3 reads CASSKQGLNTGELFF. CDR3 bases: TGTGCCAGCAGCAAACAGGGTTTAAACACCGGGGAGCTGTTTTTT.

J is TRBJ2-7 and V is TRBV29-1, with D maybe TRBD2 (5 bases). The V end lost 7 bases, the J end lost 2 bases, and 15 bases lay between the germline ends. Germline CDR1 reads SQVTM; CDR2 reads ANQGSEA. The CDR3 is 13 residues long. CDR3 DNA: TGCAGCGCCATGGACGGGATAACCTACGAGCAGTACTTC. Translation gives CSAMDGITYEQYF.

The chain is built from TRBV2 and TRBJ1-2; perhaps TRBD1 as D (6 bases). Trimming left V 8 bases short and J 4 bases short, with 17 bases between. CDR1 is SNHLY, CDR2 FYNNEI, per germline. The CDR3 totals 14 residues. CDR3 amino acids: CASEILQGIYGYTF. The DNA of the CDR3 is TGTGCCAGCGAGATACTACAGGGAATCTATGGCTACACCTTC. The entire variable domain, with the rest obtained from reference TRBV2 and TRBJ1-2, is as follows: EPEVTQTPSHQVTQMGQEVILRCVPISNHLYFYWYRQILGQKVEFLVSFYNNEISEKSEIFDDQFSVERPDGSNFTLKIRSTKLEDSAMYFCASEILQGIYGYTFGSGTRLTVV.

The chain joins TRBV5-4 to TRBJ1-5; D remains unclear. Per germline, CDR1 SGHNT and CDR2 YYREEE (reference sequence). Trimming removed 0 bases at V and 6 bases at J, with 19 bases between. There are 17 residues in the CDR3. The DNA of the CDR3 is TGTGCCAGCAGCTTGGGAGGGTCCAGTACGGGGATTCAGCCCCAGCATTTT. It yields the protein CASSLGGSSTGIQPQHF.

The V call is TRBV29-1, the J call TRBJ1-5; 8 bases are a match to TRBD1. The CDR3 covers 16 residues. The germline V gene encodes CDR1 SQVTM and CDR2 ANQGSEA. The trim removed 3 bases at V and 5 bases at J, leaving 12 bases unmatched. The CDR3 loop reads CSVECIMDREDQPQHF. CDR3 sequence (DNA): TGCAGCGTTGAGTGCATAATGGACAGGGAGGATCAGCCCCAGCATTTT.

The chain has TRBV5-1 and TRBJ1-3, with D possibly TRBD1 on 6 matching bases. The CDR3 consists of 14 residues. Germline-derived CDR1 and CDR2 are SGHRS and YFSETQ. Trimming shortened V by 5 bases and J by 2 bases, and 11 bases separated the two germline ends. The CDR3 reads CASRPAGAGNTIYF. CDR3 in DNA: TGCGCCAGCAGACCCGCAGGGGCTGGAAACACCATATATTTT.

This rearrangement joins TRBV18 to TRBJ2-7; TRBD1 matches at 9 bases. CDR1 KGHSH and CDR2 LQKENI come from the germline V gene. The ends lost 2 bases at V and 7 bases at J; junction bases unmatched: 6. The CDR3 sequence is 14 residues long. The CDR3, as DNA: TGTGCCAGCTCACCATCGGGACAGGGTGGGGAGCAGTACTTC. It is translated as CASSPSGQGGEQYF. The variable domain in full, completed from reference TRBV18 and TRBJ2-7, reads NAGVMQNPRHLVRRRGQEARLRCSPMKGHSHVYWYRQLPEEGLKFMVYLQKENIIDESGMPKERFSAEFPKEGPSILRIQQVVRGDSAAYFCASSPSGQGGEQYFGPGTRLTVT.

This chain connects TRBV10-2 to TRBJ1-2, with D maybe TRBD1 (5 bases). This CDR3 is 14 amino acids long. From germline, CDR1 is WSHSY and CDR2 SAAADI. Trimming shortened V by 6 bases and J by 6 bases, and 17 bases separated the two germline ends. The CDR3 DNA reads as TGCGCCAGCAGGGGGCGAGGCGCGTTTGATGGCTACACCTTC. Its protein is CASRGRGAFDGYTF.

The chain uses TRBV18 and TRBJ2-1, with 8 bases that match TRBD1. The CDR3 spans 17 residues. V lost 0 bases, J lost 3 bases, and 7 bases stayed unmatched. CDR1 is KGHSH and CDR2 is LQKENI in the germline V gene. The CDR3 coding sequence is TGTGCCAGCTCACCACCGCTGCGCACAGGGGGCTACAATGAGCAGTTCTTC. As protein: CASSPPLRTGGYNEQFF.

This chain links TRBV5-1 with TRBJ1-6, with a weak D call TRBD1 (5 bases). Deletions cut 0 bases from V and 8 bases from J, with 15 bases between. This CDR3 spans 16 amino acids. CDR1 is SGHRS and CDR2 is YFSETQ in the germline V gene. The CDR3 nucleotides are TGCGCCAGCAGCTTGGCCCCAGAGGGGAGGGATTCACCCCTCCACTTT. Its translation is CASSLAPEGRDSPLHF. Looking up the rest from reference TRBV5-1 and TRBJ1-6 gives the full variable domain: KAGVTQTPRYLIKTRGQQVTLSCSPISGHRSVSWYQQTPGQGLQFLFEYFSETQRNKGNFPGRFSGRQFSNSRSEMNVSTLELGDSALYLCASSLAPEGRDSPLHFGNGTRLTVT.

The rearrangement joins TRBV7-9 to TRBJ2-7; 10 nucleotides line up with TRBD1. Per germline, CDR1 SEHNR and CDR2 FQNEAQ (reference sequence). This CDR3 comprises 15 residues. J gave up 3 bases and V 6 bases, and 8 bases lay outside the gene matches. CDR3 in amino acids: CASRDSGTGDYEQYF. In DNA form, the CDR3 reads TGTGCCAGCAGGGACTCCGGGACAGGGGACTACGAGCAGTACTTC.

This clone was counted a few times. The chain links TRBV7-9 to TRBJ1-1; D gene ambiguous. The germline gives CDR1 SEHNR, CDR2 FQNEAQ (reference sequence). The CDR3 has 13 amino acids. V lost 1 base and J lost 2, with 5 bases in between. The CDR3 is CASSLGSNTEAFF. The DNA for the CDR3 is TGTGCCAGCAGCTTAGGCAGTAACACTGAAGCTTTCTTT.

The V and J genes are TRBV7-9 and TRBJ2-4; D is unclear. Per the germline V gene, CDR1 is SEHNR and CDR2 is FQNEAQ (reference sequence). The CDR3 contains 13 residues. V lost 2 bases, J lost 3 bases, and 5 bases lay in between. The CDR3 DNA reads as TGTGCCAGCAGCTTAAACAGCAAAAACATTCAGTACTTC. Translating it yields CASSLNSKNIQYF.

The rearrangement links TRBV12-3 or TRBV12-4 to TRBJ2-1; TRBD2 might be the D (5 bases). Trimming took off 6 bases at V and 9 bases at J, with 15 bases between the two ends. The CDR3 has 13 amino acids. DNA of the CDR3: TGTGCCAGCAGATATCCGGGAAACGGTGAGCAGTTCTTC. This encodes CASRYPGNGEQFF.

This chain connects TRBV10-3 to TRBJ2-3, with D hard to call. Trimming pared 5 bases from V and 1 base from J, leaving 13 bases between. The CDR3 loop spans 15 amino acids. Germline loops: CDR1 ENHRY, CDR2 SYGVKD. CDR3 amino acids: CAISSTHWGTDTQYF. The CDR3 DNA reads TGTGCCATCAGTTCGACTCACTGGGGCACAGATACGCAGTATTTT.

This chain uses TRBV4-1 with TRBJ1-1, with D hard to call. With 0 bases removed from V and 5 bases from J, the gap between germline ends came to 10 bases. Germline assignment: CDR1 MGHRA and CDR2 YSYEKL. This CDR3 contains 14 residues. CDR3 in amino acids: CASSQEPGNTEAFF. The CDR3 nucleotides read TGCGCCAGCAGCCAAGAACCGGGAAATACTGAAGCTTTCTTT.

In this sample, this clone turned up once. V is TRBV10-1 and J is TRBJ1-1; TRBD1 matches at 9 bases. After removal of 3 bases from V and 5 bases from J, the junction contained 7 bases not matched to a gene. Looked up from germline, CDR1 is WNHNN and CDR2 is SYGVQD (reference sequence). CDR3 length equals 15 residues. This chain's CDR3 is CASSDRVDRGTEAFF. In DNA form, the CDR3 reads TGCGCCAGCAGTGACCGTGTGGACAGGGGAACTGAAGCTTTCTTT.

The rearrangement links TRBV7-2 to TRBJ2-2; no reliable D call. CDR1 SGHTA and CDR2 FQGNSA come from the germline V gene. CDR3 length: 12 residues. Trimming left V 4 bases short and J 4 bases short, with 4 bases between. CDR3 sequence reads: CASSYSTGELFF. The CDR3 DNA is TGTGCCAGCAGCTATAGCACCGGGGAGCTGTTTTTT.

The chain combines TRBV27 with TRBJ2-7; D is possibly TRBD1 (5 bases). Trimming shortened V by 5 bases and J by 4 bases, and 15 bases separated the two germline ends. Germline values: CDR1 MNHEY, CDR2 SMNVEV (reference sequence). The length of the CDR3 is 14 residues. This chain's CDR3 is CASSQGTVKYEQYF. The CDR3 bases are TGTGCCAGCAGTCAGGGAACGGTAAAATACGAGCAGTACTTC.

CDR3 amino acids: CASSLQGTQPQHF. The CDR3 bases are TGTGCCAGCAGTCTACAGGGGACGCAGCCCCAGCATTTT. The chain joins TRBV25-1 to TRBJ1-5, with TRBD1 matching over 7 bases. CDR1 is MGHDK and CDR2 is SYGVNS in the germline V gene. The V segment lost 5 bases and the J segment 7 bases; nucleotides outside the gene matches: 5. The CDR3 is 13 amino acids. The variable domain in full, with the rest retrieved from reference TRBV25-1 and TRBJ1-5, is EADIYQTPRYLVIGTGKKITLECSQTMGHDKMYWYQQDPGMELHLIHYSYGVNSTEKGDLSSESTVSRIRTEHFPLTLESARPSHTSQYLCASSLQGTQPQHFGDGTRLSIL.